This T cell receptor beta chain was captured in a study of blood T cell repertoires in COVID-19. Study as a whole: The United States, Italy and Spain were the sources of the acute and convalescent COVID-19 samples.

Germline V gene data show CDR1 as LGHNA and CDR2 as YNFKEQ. CDR3 size: 16 residues. Trimming took off 2 bases at V and 0 bases at J, with 11 bases between the two ends. How the authors handled the data: For nucleated cells, counts were estimated from reference gene primer amplification. Assay: immunoSEQ multiplex PCR; the TCRdb copy retains only in-frame clones and omits some. The DNA gave D and trimming, while V, J and clone size come from that table. The sample gives 360,000 or so clones, more than 85% of which show up once; under 3% is in the top ten. Across about two dozen US areas, participants ranged in age from roughly 18 to 89 years.

The V and J genes are TRBV4-2 and TRBJ1-3; D gene unclear. Sequencing input: PBMCs or T cells enriched from blood (not recorded which). The TCR sequence derives from a woman between 25 and 40 years old who had recovered from COVID-19. The CDR3: CASSQRGQLSGNTIYF. CDR3 nucleotides: TGTGCCAGCAGCCAACGCGGGCAGCTCTCTGGAAACACCATATATTTT.